Below, 28 T cell receptor beta chains from the same sample are listed, as sequenced in a study of OX40 agonist ivuxolimab in advanced cancers. Assay: immunoSEQ multiplex PCR; the TCRdb copy retains only in-frame clones and omits some. This table has fewer than 65,000 clones, about nine tenths appearing once. Here the sequenced sample was CD4+ or CD8+ T cells sorted from blood, taken in a trial of the OX40 agonist ivuxolimab. These receptor sequences come from an adult with an advanced solid tumor such as melanoma, head and neck, liver or kidney cancer.

The CDR3 region has the DNA TGCGCCAGCAGCTTGGTGGTAGGGGCCTATAATTCACCCCTCCACTTT. Its translation: CASSLVVGAYNSPLHF. The rearrangement uses TRBV5-1 and TRBJ1-6; TRBD1 might be the D (5 bases). Between the trimmed V and J ends, which lost 0 bases and 2 bases, there was a span of 9 bases. Germline values: CDR1 SGHRS, CDR2 YFSETQ. The CDR3 loop spans 16 amino acids.

The V call is TRBV14, the J call TRBJ1-1, with D maybe TRBD1 (5 bases). Per the germline V gene, CDR1 is SGHDN and CDR2 is FVKESK. The CDR3 extends over 14 amino acids. The V end lost 0 bases, the J end lost 14 bases, and 19 bases lay between the germline ends. The CDR3 region has the DNA TGTGCCAGCAGCCAAGATTCCGAGGGGCCAAAGTCCTTCTTT. As protein: CASSQDSEGPKSFF. Full variable domain (rest looked up from reference TRBV14 and TRBJ1-1): EAGVTQFPSHSVIEKGQTVTLRCDPISGHDNLYWYRRVMGKEIKFLLHFVKESKQDESGMPNNRFLAERTGGTYSTLKVQPAELEDSGVYFCASSQDSEGPKSFFGQGTRLTVV.

The genes are TRBV10-3 and TRBJ2-7, with 9 bases aligning to TRBD1. Per the germline V gene, CDR1 is ENHRY and CDR2 is SYGVKD. V dropped 0 bases and J dropped 4; count of bases not matched to a gene: 4. CDR3 length equals 15 residues. In nucleotides, the CDR3 is TGTGCCATCAGTGAGTCCGGGACAGGGTTATACGAGCAGTACTTC. It codes for CAISESGTGLYEQYF.

The CDR3 region has the DNA TGTGCCAGCAGTTGGTCTAGCGGGAGCGATGAGCAGTTCTTC. This translates into CASSWSSGSDEQFF. The rearrangement uses TRBV27 and TRBJ2-1; 10 nucleotides match TRBD2. Germline values: CDR1 MNHEY, CDR2 SMNVEV (reference sequence). CDR3 length: 14 amino acids. J was trimmed by 8 bases and V by 4 bases; bases with no gene match: 5.

The chain is built from TRBV5-1 and TRBJ2-5, with 9 bases identical to TRBD1. Trimming removed 3 bases from V and 4 bases from J; junction bases left unmatched: 7. Germline V gene sequence: CDR1 SGHRS, CDR2 YFSETQ. The CDR3 runs to 15 residues. The CDR3 DNA is TGCGCCAGCAGCTATGGGACAGGGCGGGGAGAGACCCAGTACTTC. Translating it yields CASSYGTGRGETQYF. Together with reference TRBV5-1 and TRBJ2-5, the CDR3 gives the full variable domain: KAGVTQTPRYLIKTRGQQVTLSCSPISGHRSVSWYQQTPGQGLQFLFEYFSETQRNKGNFPGRFSGRQFSNSRSEMNVSTLELGDSALYLCASSYGTGRGETQYFGPGTRLLVL.

V and J are TRBV5-1 and TRBJ1-2; D call uncertain. Germline assignment: CDR1 SGHRS and CDR2 YFSETQ. The CDR3 is 13 amino acids. V was shortened by 4 bases and J by 0 bases, with 7 bases between the two germline ends. As DNA, the CDR3 is TGCGCCAGCAGCCCGGGATCTAACTATGGCTACACCTTC. Translation gives CASSPGSNYGYTF. The complete variable domain, with remaining parts taken from reference TRBV5-1 and TRBJ1-2, reads KAGVTQTPRYLIKTRGQQVTLSCSPISGHRSVSWYQQTPGQGLQFLFEYFSETQRNKGNFPGRFSGRQFSNSRSEMNVSTLELGDSALYLCASSPGSNYGYTFGSGTRLTVV.

The genes are TRBV19 and TRBJ2-1; D is perhaps TRBD2 (5 bases). The CDR3 runs 16 residues. V lost 1 base, J lost 0 bases, and 10 bases lay in between. Germline values: CDR1 LNHDA, CDR2 SQIVND (reference sequence). The CDR3 spells CASSIVARSSYNEQFF. As DNA, the CDR3 is TGTGCCAGTAGTATAGTAGCGCGGAGCTCCTACAATGAGCAGTTCTTC.

This clone was observed once. This chain connects TRBV29-1 to TRBJ2-2; the D call may be TRBD1 or TRBD2 (6 bases each). CDR1 SQVTM and CDR2 ANQGSEA come from the germline V gene. The length of the CDR3 is 15 residues. The V gene lost 7 bases and the J gene lost 4 bases, with 19 bases spanning the gap. The CDR3 coding sequence is TGCAGCGCCCGACCGGGGGCAAGGGGCACCGGGGAGCTGTTTTTT. Encoded protein: CSARPGARGTGELFF.

The gene calls are TRBV28 and TRBJ1-5, with 7 bases matching TRBD1. Germline V gene lookup returns CDR1 MDHEN and CDR2 SYDVKM. The V segment lost 8 bases and the J segment 0 bases; nucleotides outside the gene matches: 10. The CDR3 extends over 16 amino acids. The CDR3 is CASGQGDSYSNQPQHF. CDR3 sequence (DNA): TGTGCCAGCGGCCAGGGGGACAGCTATAGCAATCAGCCCCAGCATTTT.

The chain has TRBV5-1 and TRBJ1-1; maybe TRBD1 (6 bases). CDR3 length: 14 amino acids. Germline V lookup: CDR1 SGHRS, CDR2 YFSETQ. Trimming stripped 0 bases from V and 3 bases from J, with 9 bases between. CDR3 sequence: CASSLAGADTEAFF. CDR3 coding DNA: TGCGCCAGCAGCTTGGCAGGGGCCGACACTGAAGCTTTCTTT.

The J gene is TRBJ1-5, the V gene TRBV6-6; D is unclear. V was clipped by 6 bases and J by 3 bases, with 3 bases between them. Per germline, CDR1 MNHNY and CDR2 SVGAGI (reference sequence). CDR3 length: 11 amino acids. CDR3 sequence (DNA): TGTGCCAGCAGCCCCAATCAGCCCCAGCATTTT. This encodes CASSPNQPQHF.

This chain links TRBV18 with TRBJ1-6; D is unclear. CDR3 size: 16 residues. In germline, CDR1 is KGHSH, CDR2 LQKENI. Trimming left V 3 bases short and J 5 bases short, with 14 bases between. The CDR3 sequence: CASSPSEGRNNSPLHF. The CDR3 bases are TGTGCCAGCTCACCCTCGGAGGGAAGGAATAATTCACCCCTCCACTTT.

This sequence joins TRBV5-1 and TRBJ2-3, with D tentatively TRBD2 (7 bases). The CDR3 runs 15 residues. The germline V gene has CDR1 SGHRS and CDR2 YFSETQ. V was pared by 4 bases and J by 6 bases, with 18 bases between. In DNA form, the CDR3 reads TGCGCCAGCAGCCCGGGGGGCCATGGTACCGATACGCAGTATTTT. Protein product: CASSPGGHGTDTQYF. Based on the CDR3 plus reference TRBV5-1 and TRBJ2-3, the full variable domain is KAGVTQTPRYLIKTRGQQVTLSCSPISGHRSVSWYQQTPGQGLQFLFEYFSETQRNKGNFPGRFSGRQFSNSRSEMNVSTLELGDSALYLCASSPGGHGTDTQYFGPGTRLTVL.

This clone was detected a few times. CDR3 protein: CASSSQDTANYGYTF. In nucleotides, the CDR3 is TGCGCCAGCAGCTCTCAGGACACGGCTAACTATGGCTACACCTTC. V is TRBV5-1 and J is TRBJ1-2; tentative D call: TRBD1 (5 bases). The CDR3 has 15 residues. The V gene lost 3 bases and the J gene lost 0 bases, with 12 bases spanning the gap. Germline V gene sequence: CDR1 SGHRS, CDR2 YFSETQ.

The chain is built from TRBV7-3 and TRBJ2-3, with 9 bases that match TRBD2. Per the germline V gene, CDR1 is SGHTA and CDR2 is FQGTGA. V dropped 5 bases and J dropped 2; count of bases not matched to a gene: 5. This CDR3 has 15 amino acids. The CDR3, as DNA: TGTGCCAGCAGCCCCCAGCGGGGGGTCACAGATACGCAGTATTTT. As protein: CASSPQRGVTDTQYF.

The chain carries TRBV11-3 and TRBJ2-7; 9 positions agree with TRBD1. The CDR3 extends over 15 amino acids. V lost 1 base and J lost 3; bases outside the gene matches: 4. Per the germline V gene, CDR1 is SGHNT and CDR2 is YENEEA. The CDR3 loop is CASSLGTGVYYEQYF. The CDR3 nucleotides are TGTGCCAGCAGCTTAGGGACAGGGGTGTACTACGAGCAGTACTTC.

Concerning this clone: It is unclear where the CDR3 begins or ends on the DNA, so no DNA is shown, and the CDR3 is as TCRdb lists it. The rearrangement joins TRBV7-8 to TRBJ2-1; the D call TRBD2 from the table was never checked on the DNA. The CDR3 comprises 15 residues, both ends counted. In germline, CDR1 is SGHVS, CDR2 FQNEAQ. Here the CDR3 reads CASSLEWASGSAMFF.

The chain links TRBV28 to TRBJ1-1; tentatively, D is TRBD1 (5 bases). Per the germline V gene, CDR1 is MDHEN and CDR2 is SYDVKM. There are 15 residues in the CDR3. Trimming pared 0 bases from V and 1 base from J, leaving 9 bases between. CDR3 residues: CASSLWAGRNTEAFF. Here the CDR3 DNA reads TGTGCCAGCAGTTTATGGGCAGGGAGGAACACTGAAGCTTTCTTT.

The chain has TRBV5-1 and TRBJ1-1, with D maybe TRBD1 (5 bases). Germline loops: CDR1 SGHRS, CDR2 YFSETQ. Trimming took off 5 bases at V and 2 bases at J, with 10 bases between the two ends. The CDR3 covers 13 residues. The CDR3 DNA follows: TGCGCCAGCAGAGTCAGGGAAAACACTGAAGCTTTCTTT. This codes for CASRVRENTEAFF. Looking up the rest from reference TRBV5-1 and TRBJ1-1 gives the full variable domain: KAGVTQTPRYLIKTRGQQVTLSCSPISGHRSVSWYQQTPGQGLQFLFEYFSETQRNKGNFPGRFSGRQFSNSRSEMNVSTLELGDSALYLCASRVRENTEAFFGQGTRLTVV.

Written as DNA, the CDR3 is TGCGCCAGCAGCTTGCTCGGGCAGGGGGCGCGATCCGGCCACGAGCAGTACTTC. Its protein product is CASSLLGQGARSGHEQYF. The chain links TRBV5-1 to TRBJ2-7; 8 nucleotides match TRBD1. The germline gives CDR1 SGHRS, CDR2 YFSETQ. The length of the CDR3 is 18 residues. V lost 1 base to trimming and J lost 5 bases; unmatched junction nucleotides: 17.

This clone was recorded once. The chain couples TRBV4-2 to TRBJ1-2; a weak D match, TRBD1 (5 bases). CDR1 is LGHNA and CDR2 is YNFKEQ in the germline V gene. V dropped 0 bases and J dropped 4 bases, with 12 bases sitting between them. There are 15 residues in the CDR3. The CDR3 coding sequence is TGTGCCAGCAGCCAAGATTTTGAAGGGGTCTATGGCTACACCTTC. Residues: CASSQDFEGVYGYTF.

This chain connects TRBV19 to TRBJ1-2; 9 bases are a match to TRBD1. Losses at the gene ends were 6 bases for V and 8 bases for J; bases not matched to a gene: 13. Germline V gene lookup returns CDR1 LNHDA and CDR2 SQIVND (reference sequence). The CDR3 covers 15 residues. The CDR3 DNA reads as TGTGCCAGTAGCATTTCGCAACAGGGGGCTGGCGGCTACACCTTC. This codes for CASSISQQGAGGYTF.

The DNA for the CDR3 is TGTGCCAGCAGCTTTGGTGGACAACTTAACACTGAAGCTTTCTTT. The encoded protein is CASSFGGQLNTEAFF. This rearrangement joins TRBV5-8 to TRBJ1-1; D might be TRBD1 (5 bases). V was trimmed by 2 bases and J by 2 bases, leaving 13 bases between them. The CDR3 runs to 15 residues. CDR1 is SGHTS, CDR2 YDEGEE, per germline.

This chain joins TRBV14 and TRBJ2-7; either TRBD1 or TRBD2 may supply D (5 bases each). The CDR3 consists of 14 residues. Trimming removed 4 bases at V and 2 bases at J, with 12 bases between. Germline loops: CDR1 SGHDN, CDR2 FVKESK. The CDR3 region is CASSPGTGPYEQYF. The DNA for the CDR3 is TGTGCCAGCAGCCCCGGGACGGGACCCTACGAGCAGTACTTC.

The chain couples TRBV7-8 to TRBJ2-5; D unresolved. The CDR3 is 13 residues long. V gave up 6 bases and J gave up 3 bases, with 11 bases separating them. Germline-derived CDR1 and CDR2 are SGHVS and FQNEAQ. The DNA of the CDR3 is TGTGCCAGCAGAAGGGTAGGAAAAGAGACCCAGTACTTC. As protein: CASRRVGKETQYF.

This chain uses TRBV7-6 with TRBJ2-7; D might be TRBD2 (5 bases). V lost 0 bases and J 5 bases, leaving 20 bases between the germline ends. Germline V gives CDR1 SGHVS, CDR2 FNYEAQ. The CDR3 totals 17 residues. CDR3 DNA sequence: TGTGCCAGCAGCTTAGCGGGATCGGGAACGATCGGGGACGAGCAGTACTTC. Translating it yields CASSLAGSGTIGDEQYF. The complete variable domain, with remaining parts taken from reference TRBV7-6 and TRBJ2-7, reads GAGVSQSPRYKVTKRGQDVALRCDPISGHVSLYWYRQALGQGPEFLTYFNYEAQQDKSGLPNDRFSAERPEGSISTLTIQRTEQRDSAMYRCASSLAGSGTIGDEQYFGPGTRLTVT.

The CDR3 DNA reads TGTGCCAGCAGTCCCGGGACAGGGTATCAGCCCCAGCATTTT. This gives the protein CASSPGTGYQPQHF. J is TRBJ1-5 and V is TRBV28; 9 nucleotides align to TRBD1. The V segment lost 5 bases and the J segment 5 bases; nucleotides outside the gene matches: 4. The CDR3 runs to 14 residues. The V gene's germline CDR1 is MDHEN and CDR2 SYDVKM.

V gene TRBV6-6 combines with J gene TRBJ1-2; 8 bases are a match to TRBD1. V was pared by 5 bases and J by 3 bases, with 5 bases of the junction left unmatched. CDR1 is MNHNY and CDR2 is SVGAGI in the germline V gene (reference sequence). This CDR3 contains 14 residues. The CDR3 nucleotides are TGTGCCAGCAGTGGGGACAGGACGTACTATGGCTACACCTTC. This codes for CASSGDRTYYGYTF.